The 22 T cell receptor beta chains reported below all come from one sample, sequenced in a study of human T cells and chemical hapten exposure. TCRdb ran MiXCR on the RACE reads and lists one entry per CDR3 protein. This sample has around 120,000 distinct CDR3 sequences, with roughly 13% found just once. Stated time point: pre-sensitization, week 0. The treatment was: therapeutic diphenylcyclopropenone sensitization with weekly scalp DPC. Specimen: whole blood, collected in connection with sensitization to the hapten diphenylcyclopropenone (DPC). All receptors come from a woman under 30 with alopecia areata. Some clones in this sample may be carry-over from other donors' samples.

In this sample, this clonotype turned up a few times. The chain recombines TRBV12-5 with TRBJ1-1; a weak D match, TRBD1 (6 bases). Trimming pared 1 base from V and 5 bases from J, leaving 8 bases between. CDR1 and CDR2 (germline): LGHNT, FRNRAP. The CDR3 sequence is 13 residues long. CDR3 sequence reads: CASGLGRGTEAFF. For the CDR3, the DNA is TGTGCTAGTGGTTTGGGAAGGGGGACTGAAGCTTTCTTT. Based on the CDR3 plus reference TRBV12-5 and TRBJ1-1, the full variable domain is DARVTQTPRHKVTEMGQEVTMRCQPILGHNTVFWYRQTMMQGLELLAYFRNRAPLDDSGMPKDRFSAEMPDATLATLKIQPSEPRDSAVYFCASGLGRGTEAFFGQGTRLTVV.

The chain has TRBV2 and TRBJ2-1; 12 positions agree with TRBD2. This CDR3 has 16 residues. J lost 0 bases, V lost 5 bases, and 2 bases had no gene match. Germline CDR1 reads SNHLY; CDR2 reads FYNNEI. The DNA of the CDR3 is TGTGCCAGCAGTACTAGCGGGGGGTACTCCTACAATGAGCAGTTCTTC. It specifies CASSTSGGYSYNEQFF.

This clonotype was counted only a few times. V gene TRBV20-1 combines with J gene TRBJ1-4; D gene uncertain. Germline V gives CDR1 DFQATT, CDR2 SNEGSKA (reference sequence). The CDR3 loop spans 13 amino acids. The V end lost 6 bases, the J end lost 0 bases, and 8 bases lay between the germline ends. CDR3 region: CSAPQATNEKLFF. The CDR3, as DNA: TGCAGTGCCCCTCAAGCAACTAATGAAAAACTGTTTTTT.

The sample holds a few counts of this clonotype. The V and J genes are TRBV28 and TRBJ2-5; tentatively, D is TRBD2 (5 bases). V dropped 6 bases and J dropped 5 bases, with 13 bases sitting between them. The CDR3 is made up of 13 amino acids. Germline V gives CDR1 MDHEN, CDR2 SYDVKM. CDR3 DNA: TGTGCCAGCAGGCCCCGGGGTTTCGAGACCCAGTACTTC. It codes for CASRPRGFETQYF.

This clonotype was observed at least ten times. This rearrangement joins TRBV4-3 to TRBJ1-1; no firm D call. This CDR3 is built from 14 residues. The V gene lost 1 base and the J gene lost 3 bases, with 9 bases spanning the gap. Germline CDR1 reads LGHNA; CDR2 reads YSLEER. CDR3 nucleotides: TGCGCCAGCAGCCAAGGGCAGGCCGACACTGAAGCTTTCTTT. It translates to CASSQGQADTEAFF.

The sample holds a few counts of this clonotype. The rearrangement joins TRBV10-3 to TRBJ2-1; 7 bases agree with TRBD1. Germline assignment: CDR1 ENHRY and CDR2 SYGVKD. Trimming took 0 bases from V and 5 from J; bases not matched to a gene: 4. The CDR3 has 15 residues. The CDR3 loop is CAISESGQTHNEQFF. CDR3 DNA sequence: TGTGCCATCAGTGAGTCGGGACAGACCCACAATGAGCAGTTCTTC.

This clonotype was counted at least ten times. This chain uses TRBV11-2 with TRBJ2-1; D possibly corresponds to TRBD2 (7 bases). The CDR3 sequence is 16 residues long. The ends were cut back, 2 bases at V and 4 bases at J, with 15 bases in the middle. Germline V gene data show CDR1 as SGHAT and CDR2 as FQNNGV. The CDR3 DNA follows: TGTGCCAGCAGCTTAATCAAACGGGGGGCTTACAATGAGCAGTTCTTC. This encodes CASSLIKRGAYNEQFF.

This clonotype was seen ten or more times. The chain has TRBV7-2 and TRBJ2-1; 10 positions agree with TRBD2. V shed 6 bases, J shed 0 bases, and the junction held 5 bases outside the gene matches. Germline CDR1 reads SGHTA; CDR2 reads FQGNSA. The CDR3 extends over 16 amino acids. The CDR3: CASSQLAGRSYNEQFF. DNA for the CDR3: TGTGCCAGCAGTCAACTAGCGGGGCGCTCCTACAATGAGCAGTTCTTC.

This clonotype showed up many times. The CDR3 loop reads CASSQIRASGANVLTF. The CDR3 coding sequence is TGTGCCAGCAGCCAAATCAGGGCCTCTGGGGCCAACGTCCTGACTTTC. The gene calls are TRBV14 and TRBJ2-6; possibly TRBD1 for D (5 bases). The germline V gene encodes CDR1 SGHDN and CDR2 FVKESK. The length of the CDR3 is 16 residues. V was pared by 2 bases and J by 0 bases, with 8 bases between.

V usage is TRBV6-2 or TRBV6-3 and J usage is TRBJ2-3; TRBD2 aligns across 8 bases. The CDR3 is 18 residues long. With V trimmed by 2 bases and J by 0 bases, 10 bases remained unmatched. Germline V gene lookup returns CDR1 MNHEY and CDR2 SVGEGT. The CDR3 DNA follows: TGTGCCAGCAGTTACCCTTCGGGACTAGGAGTAAGCACAGATACGCAGTATTTT. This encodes CASSYPSGLGVSTDTQYF.

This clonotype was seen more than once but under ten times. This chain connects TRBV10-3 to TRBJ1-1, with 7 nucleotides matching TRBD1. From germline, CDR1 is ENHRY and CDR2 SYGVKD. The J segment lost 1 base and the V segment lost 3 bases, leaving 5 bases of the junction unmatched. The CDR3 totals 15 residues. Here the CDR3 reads CAISESWDRNTEAFF. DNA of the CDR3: TGTGCCATCAGTGAATCGTGGGACAGGAACACTGAAGCTTTCTTT.

The CDR3 spells CASSVVEGSGYTF. The CDR3 DNA reads TGTGCCAGCAGCGTAGTCGAGGGCAGCGGCTACACCTTC. The J gene is TRBJ1-2, the V gene TRBV9; D is uncertain. V was pared by 0 bases and J by 8 bases, with 11 bases between. The CDR3 runs to 13 residues. The germline V gene has CDR1 SGDLS and CDR2 YYNGEE.

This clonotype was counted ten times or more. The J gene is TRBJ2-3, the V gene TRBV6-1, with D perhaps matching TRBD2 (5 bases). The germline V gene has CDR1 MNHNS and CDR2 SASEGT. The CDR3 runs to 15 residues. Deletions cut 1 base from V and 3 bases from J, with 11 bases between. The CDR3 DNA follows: TGTGCCAGCAGTGAAGAAGTAGCGATTACAGATACGCAGTATTTT. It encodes CASSEEVAITDTQYF.

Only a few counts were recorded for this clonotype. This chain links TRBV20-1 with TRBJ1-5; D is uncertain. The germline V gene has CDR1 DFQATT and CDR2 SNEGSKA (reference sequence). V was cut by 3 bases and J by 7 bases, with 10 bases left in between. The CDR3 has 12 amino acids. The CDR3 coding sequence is TGCAGTGCTAGTTCTGGGCTGCAGCCCCAGCATTTT. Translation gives CSASSGLQPQHF.

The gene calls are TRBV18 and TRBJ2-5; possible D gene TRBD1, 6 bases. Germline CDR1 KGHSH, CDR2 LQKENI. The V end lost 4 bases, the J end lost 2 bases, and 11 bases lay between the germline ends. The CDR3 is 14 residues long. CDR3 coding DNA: TGTGCCAGCTCACGGGAGACAGGTCAAGAGACCCAGTACTTC. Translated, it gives CASSRETGQETQYF.

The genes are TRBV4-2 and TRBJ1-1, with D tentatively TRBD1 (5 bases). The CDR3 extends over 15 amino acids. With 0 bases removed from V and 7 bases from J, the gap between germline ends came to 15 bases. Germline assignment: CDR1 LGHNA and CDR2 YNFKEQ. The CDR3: CASSQEPYLGLEAFF. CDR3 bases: TGTGCCAGCAGCCAAGAACCGTATTTGGGGCTTGAAGCTTTCTTT.

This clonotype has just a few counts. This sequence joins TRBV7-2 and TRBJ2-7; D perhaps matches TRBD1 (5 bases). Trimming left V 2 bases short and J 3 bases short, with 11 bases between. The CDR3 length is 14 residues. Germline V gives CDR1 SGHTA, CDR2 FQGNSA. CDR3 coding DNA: TGTGCCAGCAGCTTATCGGACCAGGGCTACGAGCAGTACTTC. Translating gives CASSLSDQGYEQYF.

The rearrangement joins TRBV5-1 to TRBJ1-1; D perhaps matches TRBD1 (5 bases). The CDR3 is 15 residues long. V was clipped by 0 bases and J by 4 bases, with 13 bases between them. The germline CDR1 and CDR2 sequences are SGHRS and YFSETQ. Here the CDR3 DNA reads TGCGCCAGCAGCTTGGCTCAGGGAGGAGGCACTGAAGCTTTCTTT. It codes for CASSLAQGGGTEAFF.

CDR3: CASSPPGQGSLLRTDTQYF. CDR3 bases: TGTGCCAGCAGCCCACCGGGACAGGGGTCCTTACTTCGCACAGATACGCAGTATTTT. J is TRBJ2-3 and V is TRBV7-9; 10 bases are shared with TRBD1. Germline V gene data show CDR1 as SEHNR and CDR2 as FQNEAQ (reference sequence). Germline trimming cut 5 bases from V and 1 base from J; bases unmatched to any gene: 15. The length of the CDR3 is 19 residues. The entire variable domain, with the rest obtained from reference TRBV7-9 and TRBJ2-3, is as follows: DTGVSQNPRHKITKRGQNVTFRCDPISEHNRLYWYRQTLGQGPEFLTYFQNEAQLEKSRLLSDRFSAERPKGSFSTLEIQRTEQGDSAMYLCASSPPGQGSLLRTDTQYFGPGTRLTVL.

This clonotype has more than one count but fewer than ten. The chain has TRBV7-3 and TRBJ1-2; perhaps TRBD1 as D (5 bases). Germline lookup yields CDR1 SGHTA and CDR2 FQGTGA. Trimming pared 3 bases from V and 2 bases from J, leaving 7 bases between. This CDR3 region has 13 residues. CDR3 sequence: CASSLGENYGYTF. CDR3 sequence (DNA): TGTGCCAGCAGCTTGGGGGAAAACTATGGCTACACCTTC. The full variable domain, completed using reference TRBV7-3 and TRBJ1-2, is GAGVSQTPSNKVTEKGKYVELRCDPISGHTALYWYRQSLGQGPEFLIYFQGTGAADDSGLPNDRFFAVRPEGSVSTLKIQRTERGDSAVYLCASSLGENYGYTFGSGTRLTVV.

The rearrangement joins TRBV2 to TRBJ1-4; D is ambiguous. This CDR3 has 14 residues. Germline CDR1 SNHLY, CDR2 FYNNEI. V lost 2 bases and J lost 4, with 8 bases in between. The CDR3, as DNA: TGTGCCAGCAGTGAACGGGTTCGTAATGAAAAACTGTTTTTT. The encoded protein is CASSERVRNEKLFF. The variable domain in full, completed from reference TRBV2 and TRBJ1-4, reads EPEVTQTPSHQVTQMGQEVILRCVPISNHLYFYWYRQILGQKVEFLVSFYNNEISEKSEIFDDQFSVERPDGSNFTLKIRSTKLEDSAMYFCASSERVRNEKLFFGSGTQLSVL.

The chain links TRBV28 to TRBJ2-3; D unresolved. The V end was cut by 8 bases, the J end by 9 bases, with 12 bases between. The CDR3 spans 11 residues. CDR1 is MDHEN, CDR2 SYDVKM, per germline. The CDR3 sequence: CASSSDLTQYF. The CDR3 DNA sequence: TGTGCCAGCTCCTCCGATTTGACGCAGTATTTT.